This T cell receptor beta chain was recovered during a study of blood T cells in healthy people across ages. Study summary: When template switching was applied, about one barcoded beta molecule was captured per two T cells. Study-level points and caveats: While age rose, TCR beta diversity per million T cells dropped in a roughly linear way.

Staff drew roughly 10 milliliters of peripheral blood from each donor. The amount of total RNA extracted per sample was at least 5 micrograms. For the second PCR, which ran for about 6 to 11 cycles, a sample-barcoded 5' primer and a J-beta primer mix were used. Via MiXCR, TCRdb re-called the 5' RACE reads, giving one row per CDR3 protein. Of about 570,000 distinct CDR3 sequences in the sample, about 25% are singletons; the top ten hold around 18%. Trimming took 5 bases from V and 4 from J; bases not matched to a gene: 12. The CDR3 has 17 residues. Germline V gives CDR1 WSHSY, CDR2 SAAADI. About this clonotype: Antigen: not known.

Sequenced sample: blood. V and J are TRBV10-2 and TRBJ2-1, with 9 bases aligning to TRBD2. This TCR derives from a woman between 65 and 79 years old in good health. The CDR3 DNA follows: TGCGCCAGCAGTACTCCGGGAGCTAGCGGGGTTTACAATGAGCAGTTCTTC. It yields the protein CASSTPGASGVYNEQFF.